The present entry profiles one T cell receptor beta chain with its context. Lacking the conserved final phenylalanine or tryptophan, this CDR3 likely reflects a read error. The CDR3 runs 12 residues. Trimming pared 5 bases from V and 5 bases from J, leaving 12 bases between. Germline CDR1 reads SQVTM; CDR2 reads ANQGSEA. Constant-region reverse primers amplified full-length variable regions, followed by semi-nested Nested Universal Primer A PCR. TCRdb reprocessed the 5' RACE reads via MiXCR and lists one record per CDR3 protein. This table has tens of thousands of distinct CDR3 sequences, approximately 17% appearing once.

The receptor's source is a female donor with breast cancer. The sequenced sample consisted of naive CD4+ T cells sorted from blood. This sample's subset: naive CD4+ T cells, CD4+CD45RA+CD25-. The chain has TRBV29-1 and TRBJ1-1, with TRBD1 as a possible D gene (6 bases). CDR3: CSVFGGATEAFS. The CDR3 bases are TGCAGCGTTTTTGGGGGCGCGACTGAAGCTTTCTCT.